The present T cell receptor (beta chain) was sequenced within a study of T cell responses to AZD1222 COVID-19 vaccine. Across the study: Pooling was applied to second doses at about 4 or about 12 weeks. General study points: Unmutated variant regions reportedly attract nearly half of all spike-specific TCRs. The donor group comprised mostly white British people and more females; the analysis possibly underestimated clonal diversity. Breadth and depth of Spike-specific TCRs rose after two AZD1222 doses.

Remarks on this clone: The antigen is undetermined.

Trimming pared 1 base from V and 6 bases from J, leaving 11 bases between. Per germline, CDR1 SGHRS and CDR2 YFSETQ. This CDR3 has 14 amino acids. Profiled with immunoSEQ multiplex PCR; TCRdb holds only in-frame clones, not every one. Here the sample spans about 130,000 clones, about nine tenths being singletons. V gene TRBV5-1 combines with J gene TRBJ2-1; weak D call: TRBD1 (5 bases). This clonotype was obtained from an adult in good health. The material sequenced was peripheral blood, taken on day 0 of AZD1222 vaccination. The CDR3 region is CASSLSQGGNEQFF. The DNA of the CDR3 is TGCGCCAGCAGCTTGAGTCAGGGTGGCAATGAGCAGTTCTTC.